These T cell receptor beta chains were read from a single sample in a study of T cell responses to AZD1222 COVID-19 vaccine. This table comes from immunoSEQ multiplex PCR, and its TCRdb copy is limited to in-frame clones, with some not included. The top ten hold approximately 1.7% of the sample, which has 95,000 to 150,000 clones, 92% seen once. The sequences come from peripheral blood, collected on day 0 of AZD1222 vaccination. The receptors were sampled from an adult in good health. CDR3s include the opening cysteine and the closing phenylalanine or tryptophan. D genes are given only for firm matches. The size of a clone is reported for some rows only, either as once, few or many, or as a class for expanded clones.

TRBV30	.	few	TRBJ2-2	CAWSLLRTGELFF	TGTGCCTGGAGTCTATTGAGGACCGGGGAGCTGTTTTTT
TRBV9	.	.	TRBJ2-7	CASSVAVGSYEQYF	TGTGCCAGCAGCGTGGCAGTTGGGTCCTACGAGCAGTACTTC
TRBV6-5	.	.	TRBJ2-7	CASRGRQGSIYEQYF	TGTGCCAGCCGCGGGAGACAGGGTTCGATCTACGAGCAGTACTTC
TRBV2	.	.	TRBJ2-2	CASSENWTGELFF	TGTGCCAGCAGTGAAAATTGGACCGGGGAGCTGTTTTTT
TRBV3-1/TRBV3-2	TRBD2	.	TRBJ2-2	CASSHSSGGGELFF	TGTGCCAGCAGCCACTCTAGCGGGGGCGGGGAGCTGTTTTTT
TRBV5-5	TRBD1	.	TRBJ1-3	CASRSYDRGEGNTIYF	TGTGCCAGCAGAAGCTACGACAGGGGGGAAGGAAACACCATATATTTT
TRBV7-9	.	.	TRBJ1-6	CASNSLGDNSPLHF	TGTGCCAGCAACTCGCTGGGGGATAATTCACCCCTCCACTTT
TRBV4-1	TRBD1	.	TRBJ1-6	CASSPKDRELGSPLHF	TGCGCCAGCAGCCCGAAGGACAGGGAGTTAGGTTCACCCCTCCACTTT
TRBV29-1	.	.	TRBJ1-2	CSALEGANYGYTF	TGCAGCGCCTTGGAGGGGGCTAACTATGGCTACACCTTC
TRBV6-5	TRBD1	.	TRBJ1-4	CASRGTATNEKLFF	TGTGCCAGCAGAGGGACAGCAACTAATGAAAAACTGTTTTTT
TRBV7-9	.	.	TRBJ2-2	CASSPPRGVGGTGELFF	TGTGCCAGCAGCCCCCCGCGCGGGGTGGGGGGTACCGGGGAGCTGTTTTTT
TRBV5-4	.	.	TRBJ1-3	CASSLEGSAGNTIYF	TGTGCCAGCAGCTTGGAAGGTTCTGCGGGAAACACCATATATTTT
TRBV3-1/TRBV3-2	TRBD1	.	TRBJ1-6	CASSQDGGPRGVHF	TGTGCCAGCAGCCAAGATGGGGGGCCCAGGGGGGTCCACTTT
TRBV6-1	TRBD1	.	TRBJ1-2	CASSETGNYGYTF	TGTGCCAGCAGTGAGACAGGGAACTATGGCTACACCTTC
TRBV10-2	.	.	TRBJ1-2	CATAAGPDGYTF	TGCGCCACCGCGGCAGGGCCGGATGGCTACACCTTC
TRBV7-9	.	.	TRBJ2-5	CASSEIDGLPGGETQYF	TGTGCCAGCAGCGAAATCGACGGACTTCCAGGGGGGGAGACCCAGTACTTC
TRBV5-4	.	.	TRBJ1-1	CASSLVGDSEAFF	TGTGCCAGCAGCTTGGTAGGGGATTCTGAAGCTTTCTTT
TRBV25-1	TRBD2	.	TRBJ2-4	CASSEGSGRAAGIQYF	TGTGCCAGCAGTGAGGGTAGCGGGAGGGCCGCGGGCATTCAGTACTTC
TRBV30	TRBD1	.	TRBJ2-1	CAWNMGQRYNEQFF	TGTGCCTGGAACATGGGACAGCGATACAATGAGCAGTTCTTC
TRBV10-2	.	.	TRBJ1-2	CASSVQGEGYGYTF	TGCGCCAGCAGTGTCCAGGGAGAGGGCTATGGCTACACCTTC
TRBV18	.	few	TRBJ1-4	CASSPSGADEKLFF	TGTGCCAGCTCCCCGTCCGGGGCAGATGAAAAACTGTTTTTT
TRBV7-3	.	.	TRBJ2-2	CASSLSPGALGGELFF	TGTGCCAGCAGCTTAAGCCCGGGGGCTCTCGGCGGGGAGCTGTTTTTT
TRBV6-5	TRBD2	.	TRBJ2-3	CASSPTSGSTDTQYF	TGTGCCAGCAGCCCGACTAGCGGGAGCACAGATACGCAGTATTTT
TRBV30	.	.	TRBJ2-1	CAWSWGDYNEQFF	TGTGCCTGGAGTTGGGGGGATTACAATGAGCAGTTCTTC
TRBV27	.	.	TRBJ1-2	CASSRWGNYGYTF	TGTGCCAGCAGCCGGTGGGGAAACTATGGCTACACCTTC
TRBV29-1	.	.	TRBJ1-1	CSVWRESAEAFF	TGCAGCGTTTGGAGGGAATCCGCTGAAGCTTTCTTT
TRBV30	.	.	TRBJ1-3	CAWSGYSGNTIYF	TGTGCCTGGAGCGGGTACTCTGGAAACACCATATATTTT
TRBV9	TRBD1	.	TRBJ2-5	CASSLRTGGRETQYF	TGTGCCAGCAGCTTAAGGACAGGGGGGCGAGAGACCCAGTACTTC
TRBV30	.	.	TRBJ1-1	CASRGNTEAFF	TGTGCCTCCAGGGGGAACACTGAAGCTTTCTTT
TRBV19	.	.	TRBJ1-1	CASSEGAEAFF	TGTGCCAGTAGCGAAGGGGCTGAAGCTTTCTTT
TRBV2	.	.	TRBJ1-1	CASMGGVNTEAFF	TGTGCCAGCATGGGTGGAGTGAACACTGAAGCTTTCTTT
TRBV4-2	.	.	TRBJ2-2	CASSQESSRGLIGTGELFF	TGTGCCAGCAGCCAAGAAAGCTCGCGCGGCCTTATTGGCACCGGGGAGCTGTTTTTT
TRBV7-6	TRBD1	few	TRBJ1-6	CASSPNWRGRPGHNSPLHF	TGTGCCAGCAGCCCGAACTGGAGGGGGCGCCCCGGTCATAATTCACCCCTCCACTTT
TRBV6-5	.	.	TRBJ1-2	CASSYGGRGSSGYTF	TGTGCCAGCAGTTACGGGGGGCGCGGGTCAAGTGGCTACACCTTC
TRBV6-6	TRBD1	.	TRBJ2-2	CASTRGGRELFF	TGTGCCAGCACCCGAGGGGGCAGGGAGCTGTTTTTT
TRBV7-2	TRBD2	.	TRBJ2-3	CASSLVSGGRTDTQYF	TGTGCCAGCAGCTTAGTCAGCGGGGGGCGCACAGATACGCAGTATTTT
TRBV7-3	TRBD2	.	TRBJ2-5	CASSLRPSGRSETQYF	TGTGCCAGCAGCTTAAGGCCTAGCGGGAGAAGCGAGACCCAGTACTTC
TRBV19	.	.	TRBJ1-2	CASSKNPRRFFYGYTF	TGTGCCAGTAGCAAGAACCCCCGGAGATTTTTCTATGGCTACACCTTC
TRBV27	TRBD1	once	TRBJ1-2	CASSRTGGNYGYTF	TGTGCCAGCAGCCGGACAGGGGGCAACTATGGCTACACCTTC
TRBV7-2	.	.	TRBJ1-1	CASGMTEAFF	TGTGCCAGTGGGATGACTGAAGCTTTCTTT
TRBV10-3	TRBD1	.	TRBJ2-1	CAISDPDRAPEDEQFF	TGTGCCATCAGTGACCCCGACAGGGCTCCGGAGGATGAGCAGTTCTTC
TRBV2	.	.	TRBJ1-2	CASSEGSKGRYGYTF	TGTGCCAGCAGTGAAGGGTCGAAGGGGCGCTATGGCTACACCTTC
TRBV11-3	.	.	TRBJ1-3	CASSSGDVLSGNTIYF	TGTGCCAGCAGCTCCGGGGACGTACTCTCTGGAAACACCATATATTTT
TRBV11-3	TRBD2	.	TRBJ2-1	CASSPSGSGYNEQFF	TGTGCCAGCAGCCCTAGCGGATCGGGATACAATGAGCAGTTCTTC
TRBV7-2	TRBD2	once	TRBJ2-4	CASSPGLAGRNIQYF	TGTGCCAGCAGCCCGGGACTAGCGGGTCGAAACATTCAGTACTTC
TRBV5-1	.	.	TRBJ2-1	CASSLGGSHNEQFF	TGCGCCAGCAGCTTGGGAGGGAGTCACAATGAGCAGTTCTTC
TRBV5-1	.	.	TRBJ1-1	CASSLARGSTEAFF	TGCGCCAGCAGCTTGGCCCGGGGCAGCACTGAAGCTTTCTTT
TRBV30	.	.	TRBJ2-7	CAWSASSYEQYF	TGTGCCTGGAGCGCATCCTCCTACGAGCAGTACTTC
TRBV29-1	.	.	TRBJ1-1	CSGTGTPTGYTEAFF	TGCAGCGGAACCGGGACACCGACGGGATACACTGAAGCTTTCTTT
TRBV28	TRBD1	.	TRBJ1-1	CASRQGAGTEAFF	TGTGCCAGCAGACAGGGGGCAGGCACTGAAGCTTTCTTT
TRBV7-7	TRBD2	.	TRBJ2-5	CASSLGLAGVQETQYF	TGTGCTAGCAGCTTAGGCCTAGCGGGGGTCCAAGAGACCCAGTACTTC